The following is a TCR beta chain sequence with its context. These data come from a study of T cell changes during pregnancy in multiple sclerosis. Repertoires were generated with immunoSEQ multiplex PCR, while TCRdb's copy carries only in-frame clones and drops some. The sample has 70,000 to 100,000 clones, 93% seen once. Germline-derived CDR1 and CDR2 are MNHNS and SASEGT. J lost 8 bases, V lost 7 bases, and 5 bases had no gene match. The CDR3 has 15 residues. The TCR originated in a female donor in good health, enrolled as a control in a pregnancy study. This chain links TRBV6-1 with TRBJ2-1; 16 bases map to TRBD2. The sample consisted of peripheral blood, taken in the third trimester of pregnancy. This CDR3 is CASTPGTSGRDEQFF. The CDR3 bases are TGTGCCAGCACTCCCGGGACTAGCGGGAGGGATGAGCAGTTCTTC.